These 2 T cell receptor beta chains were sequenced from one sample in a study of shared clonotypes between healthy human individuals. Positive CCR7 selection of CD45RO-negative cells yielded the naive CD8 cells, and terminally differentiated effector memory CD45RA+ cells were excluded. The method was immunoSEQ multiplex PCR; TCRdb's version includes in-frame clones alone and lacks a portion of them. This sample yields about 580,000 clones, of which 95% to 98% are seen a single time; 0.25% to 0.35% belongs to the top ten. What was sequenced was naive CD8+ T cells sorted from blood. The receptors here all came from a man aged 30 to 45 in good health.

The V call is TRBV10-1, the J call TRBJ2-1; 8 nucleotides align to TRBD2. The ends lost 0 bases at V and 0 bases at J; junction bases unmatched: 4. The CDR3 sequence is 17 residues long. Per the germline V gene, CDR1 is WNHNN and CDR2 is SYGVQD (reference sequence). Written as DNA, the CDR3 is TGCGCCAGCAGTGAGTCAATAGCGGGAAGCTCCTACAATGAGCAGTTCTTC. The encoded protein is CASSESIAGSSYNEQFF.

This rearrangement joins TRBV25-1 to TRBJ1-1; D possibly corresponds to TRBD1 (5 bases). The germline gives CDR1 MGHDK, CDR2 SYGVNS. The CDR3 is made up of 15 amino acids. V lost 5 bases and J 6 bases, leaving 19 bases between the germline ends. Here the CDR3 reads CASSTTSVVGAEAFF. CDR3 bases: TGTGCCAGCAGTACCACCTCCGTTGTAGGGGCTGAAGCTTTCTTT.